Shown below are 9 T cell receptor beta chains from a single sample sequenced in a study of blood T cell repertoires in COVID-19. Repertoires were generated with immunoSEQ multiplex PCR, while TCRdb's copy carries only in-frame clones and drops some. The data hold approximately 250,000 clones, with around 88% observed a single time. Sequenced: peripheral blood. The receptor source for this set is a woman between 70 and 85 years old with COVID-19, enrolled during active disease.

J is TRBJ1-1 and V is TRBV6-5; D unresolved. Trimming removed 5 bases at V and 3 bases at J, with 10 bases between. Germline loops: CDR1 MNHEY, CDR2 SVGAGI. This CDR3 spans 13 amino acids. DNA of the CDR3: TGTGCCAGCAGTCCGCCGGGGTACACTGAAGCTTTCTTT. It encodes CASSPPGYTEAFF.

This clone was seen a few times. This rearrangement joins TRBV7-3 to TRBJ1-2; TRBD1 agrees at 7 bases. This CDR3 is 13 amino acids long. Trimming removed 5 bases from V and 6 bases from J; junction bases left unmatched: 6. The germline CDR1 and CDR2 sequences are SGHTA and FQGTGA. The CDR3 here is CASSREGANGYTF. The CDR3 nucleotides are TGTGCCAGCAGCCGAGAGGGGGCAAATGGCTACACCTTC.

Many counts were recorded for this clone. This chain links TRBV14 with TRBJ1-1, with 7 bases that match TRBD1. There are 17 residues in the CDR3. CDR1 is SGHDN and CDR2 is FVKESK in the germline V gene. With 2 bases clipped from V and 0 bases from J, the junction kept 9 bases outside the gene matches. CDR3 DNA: TGTGCCAGCAGCCAAAAGGGGGCGTTTTTAATGAACACTGAAGCTTTCTTT. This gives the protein CASSQKGAFLMNTEAFF.

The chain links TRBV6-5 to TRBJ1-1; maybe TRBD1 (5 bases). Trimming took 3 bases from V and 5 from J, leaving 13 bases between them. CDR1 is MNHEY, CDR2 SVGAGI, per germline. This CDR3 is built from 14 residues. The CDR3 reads CASSYGGSGTEAFF. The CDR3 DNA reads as TGTGCCAGCAGTTATGGGGGGAGCGGGACTGAAGCTTTCTTT.

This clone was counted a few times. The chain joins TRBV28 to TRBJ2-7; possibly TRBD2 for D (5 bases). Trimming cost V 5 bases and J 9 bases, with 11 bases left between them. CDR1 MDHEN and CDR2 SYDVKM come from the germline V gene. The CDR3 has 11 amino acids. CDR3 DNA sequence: TGTGCCAGCAGTACTAGTTTGGGGCAGTACTTC. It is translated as CASSTSLGQYF.

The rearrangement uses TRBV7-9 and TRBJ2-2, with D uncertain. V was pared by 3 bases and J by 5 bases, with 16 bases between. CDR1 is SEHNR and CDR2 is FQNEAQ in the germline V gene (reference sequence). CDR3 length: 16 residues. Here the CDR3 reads CASSFPPGYPTGELFF. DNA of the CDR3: TGTGCCAGCAGCTTTCCCCCGGGTTATCCTACCGGGGAGCTGTTTTTT.

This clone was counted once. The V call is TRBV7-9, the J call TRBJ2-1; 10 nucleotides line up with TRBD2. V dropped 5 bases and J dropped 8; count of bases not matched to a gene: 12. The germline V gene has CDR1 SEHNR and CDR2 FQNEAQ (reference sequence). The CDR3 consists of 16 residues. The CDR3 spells CASSPSSGGQVDEQFF. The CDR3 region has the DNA TGTGCCAGCAGCCCAAGTAGCGGGGGGCAGGTCGATGAGCAGTTCTTC. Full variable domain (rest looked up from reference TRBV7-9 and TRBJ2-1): DTGVSQNPRHKITKRGQNVTFRCDPISEHNRLYWYRQTLGQGPEFLTYFQNEAQLEKSRLLSDRFSAERPKGSFSTLEIQRTEQGDSAMYLCASSPSSGGQVDEQFFGPGTRLTVL.

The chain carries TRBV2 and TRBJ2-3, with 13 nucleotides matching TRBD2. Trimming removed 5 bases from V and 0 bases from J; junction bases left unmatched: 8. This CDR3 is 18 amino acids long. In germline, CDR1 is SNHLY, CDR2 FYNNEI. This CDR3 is CASSKRTSGGFSTDTQYF. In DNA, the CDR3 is TGTGCCAGCAGTAAACGGACTAGCGGGGGATTTAGCACAGATACGCAGTATTTT.

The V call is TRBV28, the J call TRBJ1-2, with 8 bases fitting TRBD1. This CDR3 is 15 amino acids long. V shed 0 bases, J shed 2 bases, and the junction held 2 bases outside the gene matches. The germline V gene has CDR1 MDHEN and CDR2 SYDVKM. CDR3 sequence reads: CASSLWQGANYGYTF. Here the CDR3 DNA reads TGTGCCAGCAGTTTATGGCAGGGGGCCAACTATGGCTACACCTTC.